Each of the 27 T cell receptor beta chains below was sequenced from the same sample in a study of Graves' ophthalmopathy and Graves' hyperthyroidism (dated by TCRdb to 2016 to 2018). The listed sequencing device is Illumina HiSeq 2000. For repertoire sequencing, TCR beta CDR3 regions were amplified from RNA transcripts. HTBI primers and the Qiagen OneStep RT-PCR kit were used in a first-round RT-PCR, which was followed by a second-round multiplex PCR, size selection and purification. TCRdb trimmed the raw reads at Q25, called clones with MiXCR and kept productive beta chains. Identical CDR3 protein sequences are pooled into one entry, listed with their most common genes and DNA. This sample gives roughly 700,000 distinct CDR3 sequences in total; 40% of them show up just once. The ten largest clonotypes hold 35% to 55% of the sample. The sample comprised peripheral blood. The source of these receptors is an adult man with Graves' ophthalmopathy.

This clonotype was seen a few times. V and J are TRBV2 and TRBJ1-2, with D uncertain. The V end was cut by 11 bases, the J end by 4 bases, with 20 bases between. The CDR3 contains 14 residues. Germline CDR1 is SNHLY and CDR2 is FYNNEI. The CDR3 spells CACNRLESSYGYTF. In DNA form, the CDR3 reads TGTGCCTGCAATCGCCTCGAGTCAAGCTATGGCTACACCTTC.

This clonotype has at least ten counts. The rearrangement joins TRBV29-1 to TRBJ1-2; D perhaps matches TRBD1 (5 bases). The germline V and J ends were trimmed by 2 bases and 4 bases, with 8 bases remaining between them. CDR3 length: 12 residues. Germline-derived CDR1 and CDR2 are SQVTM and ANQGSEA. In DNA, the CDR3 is TGCAGCGTTGAAACAGGCGTCTATGGCTACACCTTC. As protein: CSVETGVYGYTF.

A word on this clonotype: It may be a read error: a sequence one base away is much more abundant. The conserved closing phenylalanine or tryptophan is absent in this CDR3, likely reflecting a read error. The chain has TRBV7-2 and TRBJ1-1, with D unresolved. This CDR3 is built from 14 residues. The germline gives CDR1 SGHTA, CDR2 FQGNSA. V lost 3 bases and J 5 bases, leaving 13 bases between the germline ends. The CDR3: CASSFARRVTEAFS. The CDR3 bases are TGTGCCAGCAGCTTCGCGCGAAGGGTTACTGAAGCTTTCTCT.

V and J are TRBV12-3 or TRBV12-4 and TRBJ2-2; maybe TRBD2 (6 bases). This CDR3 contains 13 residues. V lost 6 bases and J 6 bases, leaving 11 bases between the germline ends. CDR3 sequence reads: CASRGGVSGELFF. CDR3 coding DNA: TGTGCCAGCAGGGGGGGAGTCTCCGGGGAGCTGTTTTTT.

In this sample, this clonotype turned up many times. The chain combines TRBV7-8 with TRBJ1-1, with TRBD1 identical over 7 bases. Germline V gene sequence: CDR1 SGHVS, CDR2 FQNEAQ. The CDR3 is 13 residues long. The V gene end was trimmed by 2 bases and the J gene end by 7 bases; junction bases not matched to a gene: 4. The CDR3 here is CASSLKGASEAFF. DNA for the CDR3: TGTGCCAGCAGCTTAAAGGGGGCAAGTGAAGCTTTCTTT.

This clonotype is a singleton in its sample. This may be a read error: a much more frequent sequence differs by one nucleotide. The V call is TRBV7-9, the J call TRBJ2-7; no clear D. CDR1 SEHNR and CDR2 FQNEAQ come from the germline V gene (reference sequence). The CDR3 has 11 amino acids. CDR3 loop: CASRAVYGQYF. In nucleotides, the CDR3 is TGTGCCAGCAGGGCCGTCTACGGGCAGTACTTC.

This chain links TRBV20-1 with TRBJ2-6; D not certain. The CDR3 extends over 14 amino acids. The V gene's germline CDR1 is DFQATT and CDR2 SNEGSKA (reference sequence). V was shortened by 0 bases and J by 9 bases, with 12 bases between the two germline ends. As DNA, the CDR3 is TGCAGTGCTAGAGATTTCCCAAGAAGCAACGTCCTGACTTTC. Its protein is CSARDFPRSNVLTF.

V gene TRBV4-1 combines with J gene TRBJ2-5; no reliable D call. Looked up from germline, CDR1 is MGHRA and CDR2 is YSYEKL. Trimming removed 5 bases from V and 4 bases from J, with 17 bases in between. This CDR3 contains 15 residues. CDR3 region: CASSVTSVIGETQYF. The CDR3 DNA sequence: TGCGCCAGCAGCGTAACATCCGTAATAGGAGAGACCCAGTACTTC.

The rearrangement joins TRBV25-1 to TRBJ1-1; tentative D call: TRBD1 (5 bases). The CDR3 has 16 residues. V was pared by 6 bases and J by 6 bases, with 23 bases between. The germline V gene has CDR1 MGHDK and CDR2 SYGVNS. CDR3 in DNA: TGTGCCAGCAGCTCGGGACGGCGGTTTAGGAGTCCTGAAGCTTTCTTT. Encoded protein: CASSSGRRFRSPEAFF.

The CDR3 sequence: CASSFPRQGAGGYTF. CDR3 DNA: TGTGCCAGCAGCTTCCCGCGGCAGGGGGCCGGTGGCTACACCTTC. The rearrangement uses TRBV7-9 and TRBJ1-2; 8 nucleotides agree with TRBD1. With V trimmed by 3 bases and J by 7 bases, 10 bases remained unmatched. Germline V CDR1 and CDR2: SEHNR, FQNEAQ (reference sequence). The CDR3 loop spans 15 amino acids.

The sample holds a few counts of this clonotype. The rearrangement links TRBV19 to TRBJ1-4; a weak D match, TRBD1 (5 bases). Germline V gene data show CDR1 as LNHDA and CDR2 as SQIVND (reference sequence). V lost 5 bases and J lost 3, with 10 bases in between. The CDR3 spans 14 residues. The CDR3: CASSGRGANEKLFF. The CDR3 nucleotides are TGTGCCAGTAGTGGACGAGGGGCTAATGAAAAACTGTTTTTT.

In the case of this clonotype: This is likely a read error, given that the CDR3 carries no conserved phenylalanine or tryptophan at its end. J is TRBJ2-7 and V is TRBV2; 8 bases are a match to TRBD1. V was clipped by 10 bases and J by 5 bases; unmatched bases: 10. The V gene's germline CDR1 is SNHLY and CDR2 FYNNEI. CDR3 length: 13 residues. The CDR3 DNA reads TGTGCCACCACAGCAGGGGGCCTGGACGAGCAGTACCTC. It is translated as CATTAGGLDEQYL.

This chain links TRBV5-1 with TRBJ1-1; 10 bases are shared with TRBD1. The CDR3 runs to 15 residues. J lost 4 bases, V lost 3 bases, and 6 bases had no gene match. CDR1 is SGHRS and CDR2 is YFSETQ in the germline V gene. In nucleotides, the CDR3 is TGCGCCAGCAGCTCTATGGACAGGGGGGGCACTGAAGCTTTCTTT. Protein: CASSSMDRGGTEAFF.

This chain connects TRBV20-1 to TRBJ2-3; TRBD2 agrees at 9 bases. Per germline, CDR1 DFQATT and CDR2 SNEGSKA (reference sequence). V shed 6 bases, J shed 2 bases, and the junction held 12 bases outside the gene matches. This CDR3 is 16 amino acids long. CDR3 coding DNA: TGCAGTGCGAGTTCCATTAGCGGGGGTTCCACAGATACGCAGTATTTT. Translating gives CSASSISGGSTDTQYF.

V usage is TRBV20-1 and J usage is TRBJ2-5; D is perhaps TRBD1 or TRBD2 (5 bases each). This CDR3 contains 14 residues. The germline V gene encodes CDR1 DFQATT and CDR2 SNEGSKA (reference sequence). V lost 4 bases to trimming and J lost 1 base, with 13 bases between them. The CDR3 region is CSAMSLGRQETQYF. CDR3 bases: TGCAGTGCTATGTCTTTGGGACGCCAAGAGACCCAGTACTTC.

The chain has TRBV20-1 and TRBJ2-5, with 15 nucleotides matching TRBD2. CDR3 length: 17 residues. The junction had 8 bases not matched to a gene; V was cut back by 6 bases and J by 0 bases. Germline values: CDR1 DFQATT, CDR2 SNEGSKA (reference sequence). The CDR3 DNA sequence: TGCAGTGCCAGCACCGGGACTAGCGGGGGGTACCAAGAGACCCAGTACTTC. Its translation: CSASTGTSGGYQETQYF.

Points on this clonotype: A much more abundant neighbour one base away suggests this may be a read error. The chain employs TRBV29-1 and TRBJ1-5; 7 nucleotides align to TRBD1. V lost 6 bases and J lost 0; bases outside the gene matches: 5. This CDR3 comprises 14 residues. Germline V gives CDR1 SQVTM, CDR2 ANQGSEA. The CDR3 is CSVLTGHSNQPQHF. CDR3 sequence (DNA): TGCAGCGTCCTGACAGGGCATAGCAATCAGCCCCAGCATTTT.

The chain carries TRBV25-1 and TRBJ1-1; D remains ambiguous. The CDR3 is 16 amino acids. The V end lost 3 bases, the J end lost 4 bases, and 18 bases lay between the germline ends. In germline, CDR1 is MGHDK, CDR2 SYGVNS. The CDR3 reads CASSEGLGEGGTEAFF. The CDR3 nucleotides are TGTGCCAGCAGTGAGGGTCTGGGTGAGGGCGGCACTGAAGCTTTCTTT.

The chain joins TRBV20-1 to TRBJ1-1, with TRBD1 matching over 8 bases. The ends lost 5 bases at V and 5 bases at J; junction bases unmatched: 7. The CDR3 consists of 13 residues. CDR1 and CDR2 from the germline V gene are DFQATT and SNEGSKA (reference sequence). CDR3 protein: CSAPGQGRTEAFF. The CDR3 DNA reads TGCAGTGCTCCCGGACAGGGAAGGACTGAAGCTTTCTTT.

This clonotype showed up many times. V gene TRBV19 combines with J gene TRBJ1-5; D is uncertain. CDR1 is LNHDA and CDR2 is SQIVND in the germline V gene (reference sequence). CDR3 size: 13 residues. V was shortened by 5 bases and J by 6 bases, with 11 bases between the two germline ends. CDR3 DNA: TGTGCCAGTAGTCCCCAGGTGATTCAGCCCCAGCATTTT. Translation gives CASSPQVIQPQHF.

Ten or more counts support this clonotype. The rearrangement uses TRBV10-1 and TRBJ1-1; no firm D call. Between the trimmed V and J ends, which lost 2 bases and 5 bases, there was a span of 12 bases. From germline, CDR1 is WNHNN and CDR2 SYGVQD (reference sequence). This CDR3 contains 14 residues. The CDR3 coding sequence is TGCGCCAGCAGTGAGAGCGGAAGGGAAACTGAAGCTTTCTTT. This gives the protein CASSESGRETEAFF.

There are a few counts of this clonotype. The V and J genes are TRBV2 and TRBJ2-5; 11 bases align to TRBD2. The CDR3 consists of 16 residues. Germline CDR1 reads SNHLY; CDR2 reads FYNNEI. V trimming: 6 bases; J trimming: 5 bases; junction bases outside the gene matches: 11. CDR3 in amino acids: CASSFRLAGGLETQYF. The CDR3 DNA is TGTGCCAGCAGCTTTCGTCTAGCGGGGGGCTTGGAGACCCAGTACTTC. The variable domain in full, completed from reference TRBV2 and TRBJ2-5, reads EPEVTQTPSHQVTQMGQEVILRCVPISNHLYFYWYRQILGQKVEFLVSFYNNEISEKSEIFDDQFSVERPDGSNFTLKIRSTKLEDSAMYFCASSFRLAGGLETQYFGPGTRLLVL.

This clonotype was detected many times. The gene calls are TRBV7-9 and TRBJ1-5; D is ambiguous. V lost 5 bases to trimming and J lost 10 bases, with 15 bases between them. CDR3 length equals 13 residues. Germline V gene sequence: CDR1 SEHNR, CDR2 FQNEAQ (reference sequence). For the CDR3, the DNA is TGTGCCAGCAGCCTAGAAAATATAAGCCCCCAGCATTTT. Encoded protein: CASSLENISPQHF.

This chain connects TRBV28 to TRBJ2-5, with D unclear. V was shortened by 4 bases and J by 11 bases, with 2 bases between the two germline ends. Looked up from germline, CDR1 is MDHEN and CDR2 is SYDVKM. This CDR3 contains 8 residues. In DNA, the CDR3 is TGTGCCAGCAGTTATCAGTACTTC. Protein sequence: CASSYQYF.

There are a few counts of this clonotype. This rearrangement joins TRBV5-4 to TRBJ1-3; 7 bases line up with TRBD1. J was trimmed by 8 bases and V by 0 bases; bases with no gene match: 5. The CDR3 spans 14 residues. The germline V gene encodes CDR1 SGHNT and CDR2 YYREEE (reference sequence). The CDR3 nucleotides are TGTGCCAGCAGCTTGGAGGGACAGACGGACACCATATATTTT. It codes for CASSLEGQTDTIYF.

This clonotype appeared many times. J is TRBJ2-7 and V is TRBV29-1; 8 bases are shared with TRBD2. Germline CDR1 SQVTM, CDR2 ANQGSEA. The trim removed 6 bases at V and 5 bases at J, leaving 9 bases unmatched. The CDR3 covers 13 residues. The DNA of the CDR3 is TGCAGCGTCATTATCGACGGGGGGGACGAGCAGTACTTC. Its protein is CSVIIDGGDEQYF.

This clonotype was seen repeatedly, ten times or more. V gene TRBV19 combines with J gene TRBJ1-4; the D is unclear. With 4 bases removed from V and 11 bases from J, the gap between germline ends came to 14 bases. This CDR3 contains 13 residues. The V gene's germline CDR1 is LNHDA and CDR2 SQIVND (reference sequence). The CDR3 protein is CASSTTLTKKLFF. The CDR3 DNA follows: TGTGCCAGTAGTACTACACTCACGAAGAAACTGTTTTTT. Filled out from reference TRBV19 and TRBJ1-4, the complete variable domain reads DGGITQSPKYLFRKEGQNVTLSCEQNLNHDAMYWYRQDPGQGLRLIYYSQIVNDFQKGDIAEGYSVSREKKESFPLTVTSAQKNPTAFYLCASSTTLTKKLFFGSGTQLSVL.